The entry below describes one T cell receptor (beta chain). The source of the sample is a study of blood T cell repertoires in COVID-19. Overall study: The United States, Italy and Spain provided the acute and convalescent COVID-19 samples. Nucleic acid was either cDNA or gDNA, and it came from T cells, B-cell-depleted T cells, or PBMCs.

The authors' processing: Amplification with reference gene primers provided the estimates of nucleated cell counts. Only in-frame clones appear in the TCRdb table, and some are missing; sequencing was by immunoSEQ multiplex PCR. V, J and clone size were drawn from that table, and D and trimming were deduced from the DNA. The top ten clones hold around 1.8% of a sample with some 88,000 clones, approximately 90% of them seen once. V lost 3 bases, J lost 4 bases, and 13 bases lay in between. Per germline, CDR1 MNHEY and CDR2 SVGAGI. This CDR3 is built from 15 residues. The clonotype comes from a human donor with active COVID-19. The donor label of this sample is uncertain. V and J are TRBV6-5 and TRBJ1-3; unclear D gene. Sequenced sample: peripheral blood. The CDR3 DNA reads as TGTGCCAGCAGTTATGCCCCGGAGTGGGGAAACACCATATATTTT. This gives the protein CASSYAPEWGNTIYF.